This TCR beta chain was sequenced for a study of human versus mouse CDR3 diversity and MHC coevolution. Points from the study as a whole: Among all groups, most of the three human donors showed least clonal inequality.

Sequenced by immunoSEQ multiplex PCR; TCRdb stores in-frame clones only, minus some. Among tens of thousands of clones, around 94% were seen once, and the ten largest hold approximately 17%. Germline trimming cut 5 bases from V and 9 bases from J; bases unmatched to any gene: 6. There are 12 residues in the CDR3. Germline-derived CDR1 and CDR2 are SNHLY and FYNNEI. Comments on this clone: The antigen remains undetermined.

Sequenced sample: naive CD4+ T cells from blood. As for subset: CD45RO-negative CD62L-positive naive CD4 T cells. The source is a person in their sixties or seventies in good health. The V and J genes are TRBV2 and TRBJ1-1, with TRBD1 matching over 7 bases. The CDR3 sequence: CASSLRQGQAFF. DNA of the CDR3: TGTGCCAGCAGTCTCCGACAGGGACAAGCTTTCTTT.